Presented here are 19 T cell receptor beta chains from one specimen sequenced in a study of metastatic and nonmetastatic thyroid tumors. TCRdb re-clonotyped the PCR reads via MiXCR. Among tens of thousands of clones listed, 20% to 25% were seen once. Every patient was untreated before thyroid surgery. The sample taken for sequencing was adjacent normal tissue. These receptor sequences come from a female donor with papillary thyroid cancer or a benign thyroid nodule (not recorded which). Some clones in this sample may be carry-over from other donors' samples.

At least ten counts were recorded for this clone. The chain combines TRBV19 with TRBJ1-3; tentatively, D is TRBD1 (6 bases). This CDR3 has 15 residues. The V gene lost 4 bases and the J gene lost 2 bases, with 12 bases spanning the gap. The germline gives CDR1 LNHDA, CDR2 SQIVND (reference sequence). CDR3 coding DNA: TGTGCCAGTAGTACCTCCACAGGGACTGGAAACACCATATATTTT. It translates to CASSTSTGTGNTIYF.

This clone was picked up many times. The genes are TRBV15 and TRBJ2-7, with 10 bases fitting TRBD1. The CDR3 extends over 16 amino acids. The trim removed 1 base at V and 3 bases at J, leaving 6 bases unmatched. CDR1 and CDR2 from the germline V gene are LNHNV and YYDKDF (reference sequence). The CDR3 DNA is TGTGCCACCAGCAGAGTCGCGGGACAGGGGATCTACGAGCAGTACTTC. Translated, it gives CATSRVAGQGIYEQYF.

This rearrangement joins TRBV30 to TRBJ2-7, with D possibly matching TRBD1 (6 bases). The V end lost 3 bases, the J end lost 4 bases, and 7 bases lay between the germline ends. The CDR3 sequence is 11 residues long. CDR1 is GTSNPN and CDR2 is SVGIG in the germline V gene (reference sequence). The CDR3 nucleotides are TGTGCCTGGAGGGGACAATACGAGCAGTACTTC. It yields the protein CAWRGQYEQYF.

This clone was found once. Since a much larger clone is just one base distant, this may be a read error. The CDR3 DNA is TGCAGTTCTAAGGGGCCCCAAGAGACCCAGTACTTC. Translating it yields CSSKGPQETQYF. V is TRBV20-1 and J is TRBJ2-5, with a possible D match to TRBD1 (5 bases). The CDR3 sequence is 12 residues long. V was cut by 8 bases and J by 1 base, with 11 bases left in between. Germline CDR1 reads DFQATT; CDR2 reads SNEGSKA (reference sequence).

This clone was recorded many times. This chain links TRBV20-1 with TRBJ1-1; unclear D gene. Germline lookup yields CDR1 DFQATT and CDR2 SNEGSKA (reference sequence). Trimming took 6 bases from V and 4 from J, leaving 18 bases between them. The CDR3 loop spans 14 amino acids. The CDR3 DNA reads TGCAGTGCCATGACCGGAGGAGTCGGCACTGAAGCTTTCTTT. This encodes CSAMTGGVGTEAFF.

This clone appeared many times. CDR3 DNA sequence: TGCGCCAGCAGCCCGACAGTAATGAACACTGAAGCTTTCTTT. Translating gives CASSPTVMNTEAFF. This rearrangement joins TRBV5-1 to TRBJ1-1, with a possible D match to TRBD1 (5 bases). V was clipped by 4 bases and J by 0 bases, with 10 bases between them. Germline assignment: CDR1 SGHRS and CDR2 YFSETQ. The CDR3 is made up of 14 amino acids.

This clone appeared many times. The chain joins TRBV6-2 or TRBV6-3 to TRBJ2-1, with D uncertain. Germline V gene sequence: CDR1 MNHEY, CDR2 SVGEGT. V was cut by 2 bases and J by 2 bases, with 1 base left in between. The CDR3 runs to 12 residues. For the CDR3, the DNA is TGTGCCAGCAGTTACACCTACAATGAGCAGTTCTTC. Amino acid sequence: CASSYTYNEQFF.

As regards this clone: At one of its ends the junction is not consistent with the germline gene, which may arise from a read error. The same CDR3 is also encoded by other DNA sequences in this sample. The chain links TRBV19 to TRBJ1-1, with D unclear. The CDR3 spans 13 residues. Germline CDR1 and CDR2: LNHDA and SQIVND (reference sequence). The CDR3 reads CASSGQVVTEAFF. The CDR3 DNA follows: TGTGCCAGTAGCGGGCAGGTAGTCACCGAAGCCTTCTTT.

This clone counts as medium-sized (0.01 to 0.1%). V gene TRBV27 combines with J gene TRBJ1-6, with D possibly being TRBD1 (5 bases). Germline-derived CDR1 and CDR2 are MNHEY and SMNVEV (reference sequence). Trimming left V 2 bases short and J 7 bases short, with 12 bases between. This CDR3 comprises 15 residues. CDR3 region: CASSLAGRPNSPLHF. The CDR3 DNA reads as TGTGCCAGCAGTTTAGCGGGACGGCCAAATTCACCCCTCCACTTT.

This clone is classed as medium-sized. The CDR3 reads CASSPRDRGLRGANVLTF. In DNA, the CDR3 is TGTGCCAGCAGTCCCAGGGACAGGGGACTTCGCGGGGCCAACGTCCTGACTTTC. This rearrangement joins TRBV6-2 or TRBV6-3 to TRBJ2-6; TRBD1 agrees at 10 bases. Germline CDR1 MNHEY, CDR2 SVGEGT. With V trimmed by 5 bases and J by 4 bases, 11 bases remained unmatched. The CDR3 contains 18 residues.

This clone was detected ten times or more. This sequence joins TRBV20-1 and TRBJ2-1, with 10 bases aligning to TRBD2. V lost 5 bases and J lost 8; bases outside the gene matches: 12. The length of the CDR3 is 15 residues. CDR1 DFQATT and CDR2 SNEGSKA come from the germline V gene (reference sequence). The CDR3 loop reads CSASYVLAGVYEQFF. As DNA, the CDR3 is TGCAGTGCTTCCTACGTCCTAGCGGGAGTCTATGAGCAGTTCTTC.

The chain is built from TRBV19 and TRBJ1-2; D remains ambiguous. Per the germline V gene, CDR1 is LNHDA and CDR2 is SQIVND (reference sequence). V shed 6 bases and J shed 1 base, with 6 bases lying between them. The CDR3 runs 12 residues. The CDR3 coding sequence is TGTGCCAGTAGGTGGAATAACTATGGCTACACCTTC. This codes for CASRWNNYGYTF.

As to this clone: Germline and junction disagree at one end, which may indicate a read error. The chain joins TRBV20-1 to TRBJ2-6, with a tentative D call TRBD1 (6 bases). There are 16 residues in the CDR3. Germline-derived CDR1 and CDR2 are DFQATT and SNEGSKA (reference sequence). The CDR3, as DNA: TGCAGTGCCTCGACGGGCCAGAGCTCTGGGGGCAACGTCATGACTTTC. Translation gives CSASTGQSSGGNVMTF.

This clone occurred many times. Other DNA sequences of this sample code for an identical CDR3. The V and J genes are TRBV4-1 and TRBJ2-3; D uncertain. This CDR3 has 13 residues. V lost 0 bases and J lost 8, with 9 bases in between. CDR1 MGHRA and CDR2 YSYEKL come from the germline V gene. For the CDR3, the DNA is TGCGCCAGCAGCCAAGAAGGTCGAGGTACGCAGTATTTT. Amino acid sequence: CASSQEGRGTQYF.

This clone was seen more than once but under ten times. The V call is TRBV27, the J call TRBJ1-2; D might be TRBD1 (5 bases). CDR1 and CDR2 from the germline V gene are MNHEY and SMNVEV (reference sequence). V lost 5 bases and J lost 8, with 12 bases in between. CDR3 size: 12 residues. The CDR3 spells CASSPLGDGYTF. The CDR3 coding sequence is TGTGCCAGCAGTCCACTTGGGGACGGCTACACCTTC.

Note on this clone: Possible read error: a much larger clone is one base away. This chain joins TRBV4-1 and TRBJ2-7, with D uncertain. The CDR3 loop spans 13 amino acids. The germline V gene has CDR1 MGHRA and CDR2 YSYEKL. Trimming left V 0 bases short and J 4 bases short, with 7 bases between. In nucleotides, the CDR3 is TGCGCCAGCAGCCAAGATAGTTCGTACGAGCAGTACTTC. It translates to CASSQDSSYEQYF.

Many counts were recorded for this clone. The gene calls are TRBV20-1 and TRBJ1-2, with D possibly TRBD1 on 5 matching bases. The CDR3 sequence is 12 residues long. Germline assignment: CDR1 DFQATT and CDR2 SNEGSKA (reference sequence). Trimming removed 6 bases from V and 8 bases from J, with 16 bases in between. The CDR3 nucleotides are TGCAGTGCCGGGACCCCCGGGGGAGGCTACACCTTC. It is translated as CSAGTPGGGYTF.

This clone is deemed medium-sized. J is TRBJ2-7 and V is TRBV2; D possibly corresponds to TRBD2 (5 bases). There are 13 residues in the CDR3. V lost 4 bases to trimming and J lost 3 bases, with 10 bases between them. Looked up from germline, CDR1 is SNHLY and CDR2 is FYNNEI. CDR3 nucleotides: TGTGCCAGCAGTGGAGGGCGGCGCTACGAGCAGTACTTC. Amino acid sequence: CASSGGRRYEQYF.

The CDR3 region is CSARDQGRWTEAFF. The DNA for the CDR3 is TGCAGTGCTAGAGATCAGGGAAGATGGACTGAAGCTTTCTTT. The V gene is TRBV20-1, the J gene TRBJ1-1; the D gene is possibly TRBD1 (5 bases). Germline-derived CDR1 and CDR2 are DFQATT and SNEGSKA (reference sequence). V lost 0 bases and J 5 bases, leaving 13 bases between the germline ends. This CDR3 comprises 14 residues.